This record concerns one T cell receptor beta chain sequence. Its specific antigen is unknown. Base quality data are lacking; no much larger clone is found one base away. Library preparation used 5' RACE. This sample was sequenced with a NextSeq 500. The TCR library protocol attached a unique molecular identifier to each TCR cDNA molecule to allow correction of PCR and sequencing errors. Per the authors' processing: TCR identification, UMI-based error correction and CDR3 extraction were performed with Decombinator tools. TCRs above a frequency of 2 per 1,000, corresponding to the top 1% of the tumor frequency distribution, were defined as expanded. Rényi diversity was computed with the R vegan package after subsampling each repertoire 100 times to 5,000 TCRs. CDR3 similarity networks were built from amino acid triplet string-kernel similarity, with CDR3s being connected when pairwise similarity was above 0.82. Using fastp trimming at Q25 and MiXCR clonotype assembly, TCRdb reanalyzed the public sequencing data and kept in-frame beta chains. Rows with one shared CDR3 protein collapse into an entry with the most common genes and DNA. In this record, the V and J calls reflect TCRdb's handling and not the investigators' own analysis. This sample lists roughly 80,000 distinct CDR3 sequences; 8% were detected once. The ten largest make up almost 7% of the sample.

The data are from a study of spatial heterogeneity in lung cancer (dated 2019 in TCRdb). For context, the study as a whole: More beta-chain than alpha-chain transcripts were consistently detected, likely reflecting higher beta-chain transcript abundance. In non-small cell lung cancer, the study made a quantitative comparison of TCR alpha and beta repertoires among multiple tumor regions, matched nontumor lung and blood. Both alpha and beta chains were TCR-sequenced in samples taken at surgery, namely 220 tumor regions, around 64 matched nontumor lung samples and 45 to 60 PBMC samples. In the raw uncorrected reads, each unique combination of TCR and UMI appeared on average more than ten times. Nonsynonymous mutation counts, determined by whole-exome sequencing of tumor tissue, were related to features of the TCR repertoire. Study-level results and caveats: Confirming at a functional level the hypothesis that regional TCRs recognize regional mutations was considered to require additional single-cell paired TCR alpha and beta sequencing. Ubiquitous expanded tumor TCRs showed up in blood more often at tumor resection than at routine follow-up.

Via the germline V gene, CDR1 is ENHRY and CDR2 SYGVKD. For this chain, trimming is 5 bases at the V end and 4 bases at the J end, and the number of junction bases without a gene match is 9. From its cysteine to its phenylalanine, the CDR3 spans 16 amino acids. The DNA shown is the 48-base CDR3, in frame from base 1. According to the study, the label for this sample's time point signals: sample taken at primary tumor resection. Samples were obtained from about 75 patients with early-stage, untreated non-small cell lung cancer from the lung TRACERx cohort. Whole RNA extracted from tumor and nontumor lung tissue, or from cryopreserved PBMC samples, was used for TCR sequencing without cell sorting. Patients were selected for TCR sequencing only if sufficient RNA was available from at least two tumor regions.

The rearrangement joined TRBV10-3 to TRBJ2-3, with 10 bases matching TRBD2. This receptor was identified in a male donor with early-stage non-small cell lung cancer. The material sequenced was PBMCs, taken at surgery. The CDR3 region reads CAISPSAGGLSDTQYF. The nucleotide sequence is given as TGTGCCATCAGTCCTTCAGCGGGAGGGCTGTCAGATACGCAGTATTTT.